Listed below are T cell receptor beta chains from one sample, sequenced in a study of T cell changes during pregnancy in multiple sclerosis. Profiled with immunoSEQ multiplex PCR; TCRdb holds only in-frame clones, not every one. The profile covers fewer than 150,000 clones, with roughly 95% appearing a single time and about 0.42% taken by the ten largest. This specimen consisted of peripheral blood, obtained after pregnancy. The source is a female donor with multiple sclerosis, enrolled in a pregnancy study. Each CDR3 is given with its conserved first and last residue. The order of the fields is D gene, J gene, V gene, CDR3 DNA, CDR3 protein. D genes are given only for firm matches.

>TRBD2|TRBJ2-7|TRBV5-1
TGCGCCAGCAGCCGAGCACTTCACGGGAGGGACTACGAGCAGTACTTC
CASSRALHGRDYEQYF
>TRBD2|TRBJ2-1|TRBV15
TGTGCCACCAGCGGGAGGGGTAATGAGCAGTTCTTC
CATSGRGNEQFF
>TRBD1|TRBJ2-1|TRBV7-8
TGTGCCAGCAGACTCGGACAGGGTATCTACAATGAGCAGTTCTTC
CASRLGQGIYNEQFF
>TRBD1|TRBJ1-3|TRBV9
TGTGCCAGCAGCGTGACCGACAGGGTAAACACCATATATTTT
CASSVTDRVNTIYF
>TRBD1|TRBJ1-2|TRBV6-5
TGTGCCAGCAGTTACCGGGACAGCGGATTTTATGGCTACACCTTC
CASSYRDSGFYGYTF
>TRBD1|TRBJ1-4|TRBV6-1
TGTGCCAGCAGACCGGGACAGGGGGGTGAAAAACTGTTTTTT
CASRPGQGGEKLFF
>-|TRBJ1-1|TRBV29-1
TGCAGCGTCTCCGGGAACACTGAAGCTTTCTTT
CSVSGNTEAFF
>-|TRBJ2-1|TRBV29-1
TGCAGCGTTGGACGCGGGACCTCCGCCTACAATGAGCAGTTCTTC
CSVGRGTSAYNEQFF
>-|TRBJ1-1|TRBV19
TGTGCCAGTAGTATACTTTGGGGCAGTCGGACTGAAGCTTTCTTT
CASSILWGSRTEAFF
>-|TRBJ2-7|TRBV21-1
TGTGCCAGCAGCTCTAAGGAACAGCCGGGACACCCGTACCCCTACGAGCAGTACTTC
CASSSKEQPGHPYPYEQYF
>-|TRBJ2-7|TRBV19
TGTGCCAGTAGTATATTTTCCGGCGGCTTCGGCTCTGGCGAGCAGTACTTC
CASSIFSGGFGSGEQYF
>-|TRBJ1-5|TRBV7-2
TGTGCCAGCAGCTCGGACAGATATAGCAATCAGCCCCAGCATTTT
CASSSDRYSNQPQHF